This paragraph reports one T cell receptor beta chain. Each CDR3 protein is one row after TCRdb ran MiXCR on the RT-PCR reads. There are hundreds of thousands of distinct CDR3 sequences in the sample; 16% occur only once, and about 7% lies in the top ten. The sample is drawn from a study of patients and donors after allogeneic stem cell transplantation. The sequenced sample consisted of blood, either unsorted or a sorted T cell fraction (not recorded which). The clonotype was recovered from a human donor who was either an allogeneic HSCT recipient or a stem cell or donor lymphocyte infusion donor (not recorded which). It is not recorded whose cells these are; they may come from a transplant donor.

CDR3 in amino acids: CSARGTMERVILPLSSGANVLTF. In DNA form, the CDR3 reads TGCAGTGCTAGAGGGACGATGGAGAGGGTCATCCTCCCTTTGAGCTCTGGGGCCAACGTCCTGACTTTC. This chain connects TRBV20-1 to TRBJ2-6, with D tentatively TRBD2 (5 bases). The CDR3 consists of 23 residues. Per the germline V gene, CDR1 is DFQATT and CDR2 is SNEGSKA (reference sequence). Trimming removed 1 base at V and 0 bases at J, with 31 bases between.